Listed below are T cell receptor beta chains from one sample, sequenced in a study of cytomegalovirus exposure and HLA in healthy donors. Libraries were prepared by immunoSEQ multiplex PCR; TCRdb keeps only in-frame clonotypes and omits some of them. The data hold around 160,000 clones, with 75% to 90% observed a single time. The source material was PBMCs. The receptors here all came from a human donor in good health. CDR3s include the opening cysteine and the closing phenylalanine or tryptophan. A D gene is named only where the DNA matches it firmly. Clone size is stated in some rows and not others, as once, few, many or a class when expanded.

V gene	D gene	CDR3 length	clone size	J gene	CDR3 protein	CDR3 DNA
TRBV5-1	-	17	-	TRBJ1-6	CASSPVSPAGSNSPLHF	TGCGCCAGCAGCCCAGTTTCTCCGGCGGGCTCTAATTCACCCCTCCACTTT
TRBV7-9	TRBD2	16	-	TRBJ2-5	CASSLGSGGYQETQYF	TGTGCCAGCAGCTTGGGTAGCGGGGGGTACCAAGAGACCCAGTACTTC
TRBV19	TRBD2	15	few	TRBJ2-7	CASSISGTSGTEQYF	TGTGCCAGTAGTATATCTGGGACTAGCGGGACCGAGCAGTACTTC
TRBV6-5	-	12	-	TRBJ2-5	CASTQGGETQYF	TGTGCCAGCACCCAGGGGGGAGAGACCCAGTACTTC
TRBV28	TRBD1	15	-	TRBJ1-2	CASSLAPGQGKGYTF	TGTGCCAGCAGTCTCGCCCCGGGACAGGGAAAGGGCTACACCTTC
TRBV4-3	-	16	-	TRBJ2-1	CASSQTGTFSYNEQFF	TGCGCCAGCAGCCAGACTGGGACATTCTCCTACAATGAGCAGTTCTTC
TRBV19	-	13	-	TRBJ2-7	CASSIQVSYEQYF	TGTGCCAGTAGTATCCAGGTCTCCTACGAGCAGTACTTC
TRBV6-6	TRBD1	16	-	TRBJ2-2	CASSRTGAQNTGELFF	TGTGCCAGCAGCCGGACAGGGGCACAGAACACCGGGGAGCTGTTTTTT
TRBV7-2	TRBD1	13	-	TRBJ2-7	CASSTGTGHEQYF	TGTGCCAGCAGCACCGGGACAGGCCACGAGCAGTACTTC
TRBV2	TRBD2	14	-	TRBJ2-1	CASSETGGPYEQFF	TGTGCCAGCAGTGAAACGGGGGGGCCGTATGAGCAGTTCTTC
TRBV2	-	12	-	TRBJ1-2	CASRRQVYGYTF	TGTGCCAGCAGAAGACAGGTCTATGGCTACACCTTC
TRBV5-1	-	16	few	TRBJ2-2	CASSLESAPNTGELFF	TGCGCCAGCAGCTTGGAGAGCGCTCCGAACACCGGGGAGCTGTTTTTT
TRBV15	-	14	-	TRBJ2-7	CATSRAGMSYEQYF	TGTGCCACCAGCAGAGCCGGGATGTCCTACGAGCAGTACTTC
TRBV20-1	-	11	-	TRBJ2-4	CSAIAPNIQYF	TGCAGTGCTATAGCCCCAAACATTCAGTACTTC
TRBV4-1	-	14	-	TRBJ2-7	CASSLGTGGAEQYF	TGCGCCAGCAGCCTAGGGACTGGAGGTGCCGAGCAGTACTTC
TRBV6-5	-	14	-	TRBJ1-2	CASTYLTGNYGYTF	TGTGCCAGCACCTACTTAACAGGGAACTATGGCTACACCTTC
TRBV2	-	12	-	TRBJ1-1	CASLDSGQKAFF	TGTGCCAGCTTGGACAGTGGGCAAAAAGCTTTCTTT
TRBV5-8	-	15	-	TRBJ2-3	CASSLGGDPTDTQYF	TGTGCCAGCAGCTTGGGCGGGGACCCCACAGATACGCAGTATTTT
TRBV4-3	-	16	-	TRBJ2-3	CASSQDRDIPTDTQYF	TGCGCCAGCAGCCAAGATAGGGACATACCCACAGATACGCAGTATTTT
TRBV10-1	TRBD2	15	-	TRBJ2-1	CASSRTSGGSDEQFF	TGCGCCAGCAGTCGGACTAGCGGGGGTAGCGATGAGCAGTTCTTC
TRBV27	-	12	-	TRBJ1-2	CASSSQGYGYTF	TGTGCCAGCAGTTCTCAGGGGTATGGCTACACCTTC
TRBV2	TRBD1	15	-	TRBJ2-3	CASSPGTGETDTQYF	TGTGCCAGCAGTCCCGGGACAGGGGAAACAGATACGCAGTATTTT
TRBV10-3	-	13	-	TRBJ1-6	CATNPGSESPLHF	TGTGCCACCAACCCAGGGTCGGAATCACCCCTCCACTTT
TRBV21-1	-	19	-	TRBJ1-4	CASILPGGTEETTNEKLFF	TGTGCCAGCATCCTACCCGGGGGGACCGAGGAAACAACTAATGAAAAACTGTTTTTT
TRBV9	TRBD2	16	-	TRBJ2-5	CASSVGSSGSQETQYF	TGTGCCAGCAGCGTAGGGTCTAGCGGGAGCCAAGAGACCCAGTACTTC
TRBV23-1	-	15	-	TRBJ2-7	CASSHCQEVAREQYF	TGCGCCAGCAGTCACTGCCAGGAGGTCGCTAGGGAGCAGTACTTC
TRBV19	TRBD1	15	-	TRBJ1-2	CASSMGTGRDYGYTF	TGTGCCAGTAGTATGGGGACAGGGAGGGACTATGGCTACACCTTC
TRBV7-9	-	12	-	TRBJ2-7	CASSPLVSEQYF	TGTGCCAGCAGCCCACTCGTCTCCGAGCAGTACTTC
TRBV15	TRBD1	17	-	TRBJ1-5	CATSRGGTADSNQPQHF	TGTGCCACCAGCAGAGGGGGGACAGCTGATAGCAATCAGCCCCAGCATTTT
TRBV4-3	-	14	few	TRBJ1-1	CASSQDLRVPEAFF	TGCGCCAGCAGCCAAGACCTACGCGTTCCTGAAGCTTTCTTT
TRBV6-5	TRBD1	14	-	TRBJ2-3	CASSPGQASDTQYF	TGTGCCAGCAGCCCGGGACAGGCTTCAGATACGCAGTATTTT
TRBV5-6	TRBD1	14	-	TRBJ2-7	CASSWTGQSDEQYF	TGTGCCAGCAGCTGGACAGGGCAAAGTGACGAGCAGTACTTC
TRBV6-5	TRBD1	14	-	TRBJ2-3	CASSPTGGTDTQYF	TGTGCCAGCAGTCCGACAGGGGGCACAGATACGCAGTATTTT